Below, 6 T cell receptor beta chains from the same sample are listed, as sequenced in a study of T-cell memory formation after mild COVID-19. Using its own MiXCR run on the 5' RACE reads, TCRdb lists one record per CDR3 protein. The table records about 350,000 distinct CDR3 sequences, approximately 14% of them present only once. Material for sequencing was PBMCs or a T cell subset sorted from them (not recorded which). Receptors originate from a man aged 18 to 30 who had mild COVID-19 (a few samples of this study predate the infection). Cell type and time point are not known.

A few counts support this clonotype. This chain uses TRBV4-1 with TRBJ1-1; weak D call: TRBD1 (5 bases). From germline, CDR1 is MGHRA and CDR2 YSYEKL. Trimming cost V 1 base and J 4 bases, with 10 bases left between them. CDR3 size: 14 residues. The CDR3 DNA sequence: TGCGCCAGCAGCCAAGCCGACAGTGCCACTGAAGCTTTCTTT. Its protein product is CASSQADSATEAFF.

This clonotype was counted between two and nine times. The chain links TRBV20-1 to TRBJ2-5; 8 nucleotides agree with TRBD2. J was trimmed by 4 bases and V by 5 bases; bases with no gene match: 12. CDR1 DFQATT and CDR2 SNEGSKA come from the germline V gene (reference sequence). This CDR3 is 15 amino acids long. The DNA of the CDR3 is TGCAGTGCTCTCACCTCGGGGGGGCCCGGAGAGACCCAGTACTTC. Its translation is CSALTSGGPGETQYF.

J is TRBJ2-1 and V is TRBV2; D possibly corresponds to TRBD1 (5 bases). From germline, CDR1 is SNHLY and CDR2 FYNNEI. The ends were cut back, 6 bases at V and 3 bases at J, with 9 bases in the middle. There are 13 residues in the CDR3. The CDR3 region has the DNA TGTGCCAGCAGGGTAGACAGCTACAATGAGCAGTTCTTC. This encodes CASRVDSYNEQFF.

This chain uses TRBV15 with TRBJ2-4; the D gene is possibly TRBD2 (6 bases). Per germline, CDR1 LNHNV and CDR2 YYDKDF (reference sequence). The length of the CDR3 is 14 residues. Trimming pared 5 bases from V and 0 bases from J, leaving 8 bases between. The CDR3 here is CATSGGTAKNIQYF. The CDR3, as DNA: TGTGCCACCAGCGGCGGGACAGCCAAAAACATTCAGTACTTC.

This clonotype has more than one count but fewer than ten. The chain carries TRBV7-9 and TRBJ2-6; no firm D call. Germline CDR1 and CDR2: SEHNR and FQNEAQ (reference sequence). CDR3 length: 14 amino acids. V dropped 7 bases and J dropped 0 bases, with 7 bases sitting between them. This CDR3 reads CASTLSSGANVLTF. The CDR3 nucleotides are TGTGCCAGCACCCTGAGCTCTGGGGCCAACGTCCTGACTTTC.

The genes are TRBV27 and TRBJ1-4; the match to TRBD1 covers 10 bases. This CDR3 comprises 17 residues. The V gene end was trimmed by 5 bases and the J gene end by 6 bases; junction bases not matched to a gene: 12. From germline, CDR1 is MNHEY and CDR2 SMNVEV (reference sequence). CDR3 amino acids: CASSPPRDRGSDEKLFF. The DNA of the CDR3 is TGTGCCAGCAGTCCCCCCCGGGACAGGGGTAGTGATGAAAAACTGTTTTTT.